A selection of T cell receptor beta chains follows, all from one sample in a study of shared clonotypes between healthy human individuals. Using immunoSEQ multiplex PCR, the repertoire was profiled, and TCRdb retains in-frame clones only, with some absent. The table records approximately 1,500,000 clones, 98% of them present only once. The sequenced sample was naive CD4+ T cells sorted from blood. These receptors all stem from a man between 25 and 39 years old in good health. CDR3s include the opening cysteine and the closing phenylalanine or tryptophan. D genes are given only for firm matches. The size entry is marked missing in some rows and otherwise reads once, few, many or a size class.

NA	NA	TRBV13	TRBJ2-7	CASSRNRVLGEQYF	TGTGCCAGCAGTCGAAACAGGGTGTTGGGCGAGCAGTACTTC
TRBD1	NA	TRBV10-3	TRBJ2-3	CAITLGQESTDTQYF	TGTGCCATCACCCTAGGACAGGAGTCCACAGATACGCAGTATTTT
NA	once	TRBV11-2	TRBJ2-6	CASRRGRADLGAGANVLTF	TGTGCCAGCAGGAGGGGTCGGGCAGATTTGGGTGCTGGGGCCAACGTCCTGACTTTC
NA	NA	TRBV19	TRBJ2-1	CASRRDSTLEQFF	TGTGCCAGTAGGCGAGACAGTACCCTAGAGCAGTTCTTC
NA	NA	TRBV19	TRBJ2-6	CASSLGTTGANVLTF	TGTGCCAGTAGTCTAGGGACAACTGGGGCCAACGTCCTGACTTTC
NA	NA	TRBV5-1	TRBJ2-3	CASSPKRVISTDTQYF	TGCGCCAGCAGCCCTAAGCGGGTGATTAGCACAGATACGCAGTATTTT
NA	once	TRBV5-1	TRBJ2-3	CASSLESDTQYF	TGCGCCAGCAGCTTGGAATCTGATACGCAGTATTTT
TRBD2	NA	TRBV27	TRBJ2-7	CASSPRLAGSYEQYF	TGTGCCAGCAGTCCACGACTAGCGGGATCCTACGAGCAGTACTTC
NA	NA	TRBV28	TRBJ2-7	CASSFRVYDSYEQYF	TGTGCCAGCAGTTTTAGGGTTTACGACTCCTACGAGCAGTACTTC
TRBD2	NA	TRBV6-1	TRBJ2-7	CASSELHNPSGRIYEQYF	TGTGCCAGCAGTGAACTTCATAATCCTAGCGGGAGGATCTACGAGCAGTACTTC
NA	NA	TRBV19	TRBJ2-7	CASSGPGRRREQYF	TGTGCCAGTAGCGGGCCAGGGAGAAGACGCGAGCAGTACTTC